Given below is one TCR beta chain in context. This specimen comes from a study of blood T cell repertoires in COVID-19. Study as a whole: Italy, Spain and the United States were the sources of the convalescent and acute COVID-19 samples. From T cells, B-cell-depleted T cells, or PBMCs came the material, which was cDNA or gDNA.

Germline CDR1 reads MGHRA; CDR2 reads YSYEKL. Deletions cut 0 bases from V and 3 bases from J, with 14 bases between. The CDR3 consists of 16 residues. As originally analysed: Amplification with reference gene primers provided the estimates of nucleated cell counts. Data came from immunoSEQ multiplex PCR; TCRdb stores just in-frame clones and leaves some out. From that table come the V and J calls and clone size; the DNA was used to work out D and trimming. The sample carries 95,000 to 150,000 clones, 80% to 90% recorded once. The sequence was collected from a man in his forties or fifties with acute or convalescent COVID-19. The V and J genes are TRBV4-1 and TRBJ1-1; D is uncertain. What was sequenced was peripheral blood. In DNA, the CDR3 is TGCGCCAGCAGCCAAGAATTGGCCAGGTCTGACACTGAAGCTTTCTTT. It translates to CASSQELARSDTEAFF.